The sequence of this T cell receptor beta chain was determined in a study of blood T cell repertoires in COVID-19. Overall study: The study drew acute and convalescent COVID-19 samples from the United States, Italy and Spain. T cells, B-cell-depleted T cells, or PBMCs supplied cDNA or gDNA.

Per the study methods: Nucleated cell number was recorded as an estimate derived from reference gene primer amplification. Sequencing used immunoSEQ multiplex PCR; TCRdb keeps in-frame clones, though not all of them. Clone size and the V and J calls come from that table; the DNA yielded D and trimming. The sample includes tens of thousands of clones, about 87% seen only once; the top ten take less than 7%. CDR1 and CDR2 from the germline V gene are SNHLY and FYNNEI. This CDR3 comprises 12 residues. V lost 7 bases and J lost 6, with 13 bases in between. The receptor comes from a man in his 60s with active or convalescent COVID-19. The sample consisted of peripheral blood. The chain uses TRBV2 and TRBJ2-7; D is unresolved. The CDR3 DNA reads TGTGCCAGCAAGATCGGAGTCGGCGAGCAGTACTTC. Translated: CASKIGVGEQYF.